Following are 12 T cell receptor beta chains from one sample sequenced in a study of beta chain features in type 1 diabetes. Study-wide results and caveats: All four CD4+ subsets of Type 1 diabetes patients contained TCRB CDR3s that were moderately but significantly shorter.

The antigens for these receptors are not known. The entirety of the isolated RNA underwent reverse transcription, so expressed TCRB transcripts were sequenced. The data were produced by immunoSEQ multiplex PCR, yet TCRdb's version contains in-frame clones alone and is incomplete. The sample has around 41,000 clones; 65% to 70% are singletons. Sequences were obtained from Tregs from blood. Receptors were obtained from a man aged 25-45 years with type 1 diabetes. Some clones in this sample may be carry-over from other donors' samples.

As DNA, the CDR3 is TGTGCCAGCAGCTTACTAGGCGGGCGGCAGCCCCAGCATTTT. Protein sequence: CASSLLGGRQPQHF. V is TRBV7-2 and J is TRBJ1-5; D gene unclear. Trimming cost V 2 bases and J 7 bases, with 12 bases left between them. The germline V gene encodes CDR1 SGHTA and CDR2 FQGNSA. CDR3 length equals 14 residues.

This clone was counted only a few times. The V call is TRBV7-2, the J call TRBJ2-1; 15 bases fit TRBD2. The CDR3 is made up of 15 amino acids. CDR1 and CDR2 from the germline V gene are SGHTA and FQGNSA. J gave up 10 bases and V 6 bases, and 7 bases lay outside the gene matches. Here the CDR3 DNA reads TGTGCCAGCAGGCGGACTAGCGGGGGGGCAGGGGAGCAGTTCTTC. This translates into CASRRTSGGAGEQFF.

The chain carries TRBV4-2 and TRBJ1-5; 7 bases align to TRBD1. Germline values: CDR1 LGHNA, CDR2 YNFKEQ. The CDR3 consists of 19 residues. V shed 0 bases and J 0 bases; nucleotides not matched to a gene: 11. The CDR3 DNA reads as TGTGCCAGCAGCCAAGATTTGAGTCAGGGGGAAAATAGCAATCAGCCCCAGCATTTT. This translates into CASSQDLSQGENSNQPQHF.

The rearrangement joins TRBV25-1 to TRBJ2-5; 9 nucleotides line up with TRBD1. Germline V gives CDR1 MGHDK, CDR2 SYGVNS. Losses at the gene ends were 4 bases for V and 4 bases for J; bases not matched to a gene: 10. The CDR3 contains 16 residues. In nucleotides, the CDR3 is TGTGCCAGCAGTGGAGTTGGACAGGGGATGAGAGAGACCCAGTACTTC. Translated, it gives CASSGVGQGMRETQYF.

This clone was seen a handful of times. The chain links TRBV6-5 to TRBJ2-3, with D possibly being TRBD1 (5 bases). Germline lookup yields CDR1 MNHEY and CDR2 SVGAGI. The CDR3 loop spans 14 amino acids. V was clipped by 0 bases and J by 4 bases, with 8 bases between them. The CDR3 spells CASSYSGPPDTQYF. CDR3 sequence (DNA): TGTGCCAGCAGTTACTCGGGGCCCCCAGATACGCAGTATTTT.

This clone was detected a few times. This chain joins TRBV10-3 and TRBJ2-7, with D maybe TRBD1 (5 bases). The V gene lost 10 bases and the J gene lost 1 base, with 14 bases spanning the gap. Germline-derived CDR1 and CDR2 are ENHRY and SYGVKD. The CDR3 contains 13 residues. The CDR3 DNA reads as TGTGCCACCCAAACGACAGTATCCTACGAGCAGTACTTC. Translating gives CATQTTVSYEQYF.

The chain carries TRBV19 and TRBJ2-2, with 7 nucleotides matching TRBD1. The CDR3 contains 16 residues. The germline V gene has CDR1 LNHDA and CDR2 SQIVND (reference sequence). V gave up 6 bases and J gave up 2 bases; unmatched junction bases: 9. CDR3: CASSPPGQPNTGELFF. The CDR3 DNA follows: TGTGCCAGTAGCCCACCGGGACAGCCTAACACCGGGGAGCTGTTTTTT.

The V call is TRBV10-3, the J call TRBJ1-1; TRBD1 matches at 7 bases. Looked up from germline, CDR1 is ENHRY and CDR2 is SYGVKD. The trim removed 10 bases at V and 0 bases at J, leaving 5 bases unmatched. CDR3 length: 13 residues. CDR3 coding DNA: TGTGCCACGGAGGGACAGCTGAACACTGAAGCTTTCTTT. It specifies CATEGQLNTEAFF.

The V gene is TRBV7-9, the J gene TRBJ2-5, with 8 bases matching TRBD1. The trim removed 5 bases at V and 4 bases at J, leaving 9 bases unmatched. The CDR3 sequence is 15 residues long. Germline V gene lookup returns CDR1 SEHNR and CDR2 FQNEAQ (reference sequence). This CDR3 reads CASSTGRTGIETQYF. CDR3 nucleotide sequence: TGTGCCAGCAGCACTGGACGGACAGGGATAGAGACCCAGTACTTC.

This chain connects TRBV7-3 to TRBJ2-2; D might be TRBD1 (5 bases). The CDR3 contains 13 residues. The ends were cut back, 3 bases at V and 5 bases at J, with 7 bases in the middle. Germline assignment: CDR1 SGHTA and CDR2 FQGTGA. In nucleotides, the CDR3 is TGTGCCAGCAGCTTCTCAGGGACCGGGGAGCTGTTTTTT. Its protein is CASSFSGTGELFF.

J is TRBJ1-5 and V is TRBV21-1. TRBV21-1 has pseudogene status. This CDR3 spans 14 amino acids. The CDR3 DNA sequence: TGTGCCAGCGCTGGAGGAGGGCGGAGTCAGCCCCAGCATTTT. It translates to CASAGGGRSQPQHF.

The V call is TRBV9, the J call TRBJ2-7; D perhaps matches TRBD1 (6 bases). V lost 1 base to trimming and J lost 6 bases, with 14 bases between them. The CDR3 has 14 amino acids. From germline, CDR1 is SGDLS and CDR2 YYNGEE. In nucleotides, the CDR3 is TGTGCCAGCAGCGTATCACAGGGTTTTGTCGAGCAGTACTTC. This encodes CASSVSQGFVEQYF. Full variable domain (remainder filled in from reference TRBV9 and TRBJ2-7): DSGVTQTPKHLITATGQRVTLRCSPRSGDLSVYWYQQSLDQGLQFLIQYYNGEERAKGNILERFSAQQFPDLHSELNLSSLELGDSALYFCASSVSQGFVEQYFGPGTRLTVT.